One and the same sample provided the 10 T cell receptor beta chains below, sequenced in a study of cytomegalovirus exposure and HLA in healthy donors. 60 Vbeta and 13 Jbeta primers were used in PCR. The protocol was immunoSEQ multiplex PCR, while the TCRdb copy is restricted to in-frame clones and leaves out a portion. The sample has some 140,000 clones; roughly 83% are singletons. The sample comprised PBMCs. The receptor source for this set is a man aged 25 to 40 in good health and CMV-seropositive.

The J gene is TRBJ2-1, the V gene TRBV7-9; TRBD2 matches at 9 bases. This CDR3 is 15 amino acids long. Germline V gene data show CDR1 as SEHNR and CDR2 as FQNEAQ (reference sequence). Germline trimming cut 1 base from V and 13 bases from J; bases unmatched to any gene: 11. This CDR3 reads CASSLGVAGDSPQFF. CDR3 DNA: TGTGCCAGCAGCTTAGGGGTAGCGGGAGACTCCCCTCAGTTCTTC.

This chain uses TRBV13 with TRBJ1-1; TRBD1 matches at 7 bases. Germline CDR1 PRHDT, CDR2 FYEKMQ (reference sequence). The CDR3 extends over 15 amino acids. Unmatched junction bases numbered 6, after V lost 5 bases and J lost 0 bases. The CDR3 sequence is CASSPGGNMNTEAFF. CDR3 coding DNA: TGTGCCAGCAGCCCAGGGGGGAACATGAACACTGAAGCTTTCTTT.

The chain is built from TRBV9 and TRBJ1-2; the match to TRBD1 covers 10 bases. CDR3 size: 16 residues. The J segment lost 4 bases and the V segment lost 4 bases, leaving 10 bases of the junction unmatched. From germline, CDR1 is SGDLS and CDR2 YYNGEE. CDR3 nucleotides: TGTGCCAGCAGCAGCGGGACAGGGGCTTCCCCCTATGGCTACACCTTC. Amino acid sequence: CASSSGTGASPYGYTF.

CDR3 bases: TGTGCCAGCAGCCCCTGGAACAGCAACTATGGCTACACCTTC. This codes for CASSPWNSNYGYTF. The chain uses TRBV7-9 and TRBJ1-2, with unresolved D. Germline V gene lookup returns CDR1 SEHNR and CDR2 FQNEAQ (reference sequence). The V and J ends lost 5 bases and 2 bases respectively, with 12 bases between them. The CDR3 contains 14 residues.

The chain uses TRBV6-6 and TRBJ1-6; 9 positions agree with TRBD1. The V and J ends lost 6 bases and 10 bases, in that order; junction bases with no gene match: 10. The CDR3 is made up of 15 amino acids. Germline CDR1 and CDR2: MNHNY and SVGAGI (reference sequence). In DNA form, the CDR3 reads TGTGCCAGCAGACCTACAGGGGGCGCAGGGTCACCCCTCCACTTT. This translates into CASRPTGGAGSPLHF.

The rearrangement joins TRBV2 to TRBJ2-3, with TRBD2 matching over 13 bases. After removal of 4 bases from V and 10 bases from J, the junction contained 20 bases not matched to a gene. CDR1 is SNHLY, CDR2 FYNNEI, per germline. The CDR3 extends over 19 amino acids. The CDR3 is CASSGSGTSGVTKRGAQYF. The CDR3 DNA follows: TGTGCCAGCAGTGGCTCCGGGACTAGCGGGGTTACTAAACGTGGTGCGCAGTATTTT.

As DNA, the CDR3 is TGTGCCACCAGACCGAGGGGTGTCCAGGGGGGACAAAGGGGTGAAAAACTGTTTTTT. It is translated as CATRPRGVQGGQRGEKLFF. The chain joins TRBV15 to TRBJ1-4, with 7 positions matching TRBD1. CDR1 LNHNV and CDR2 YYDKDF come from the germline V gene (reference sequence). The CDR3 extends over 19 amino acids. With 6 bases clipped from V and 7 bases from J, the junction kept 23 bases outside the gene matches.

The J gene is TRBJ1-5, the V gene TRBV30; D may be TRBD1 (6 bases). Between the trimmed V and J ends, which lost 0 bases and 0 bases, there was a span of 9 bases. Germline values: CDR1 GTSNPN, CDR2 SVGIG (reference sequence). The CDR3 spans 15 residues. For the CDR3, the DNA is TGTGCCTGGAGTGTGGGGACAAATAGCAATCAGCCCCAGCATTTT. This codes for CAWSVGTNSNQPQHF.

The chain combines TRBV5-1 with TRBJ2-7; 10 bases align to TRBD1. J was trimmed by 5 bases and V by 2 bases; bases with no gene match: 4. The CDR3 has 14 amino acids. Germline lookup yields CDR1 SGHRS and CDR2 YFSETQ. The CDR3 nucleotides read TGCGCCAGCAGCTTACGGACAGGGGGGAACGAGCAGTACTTC. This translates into CASSLRTGGNEQYF.

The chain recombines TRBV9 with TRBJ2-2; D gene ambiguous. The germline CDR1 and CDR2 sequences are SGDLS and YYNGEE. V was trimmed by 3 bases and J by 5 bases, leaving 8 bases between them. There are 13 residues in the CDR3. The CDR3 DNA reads TGTGCCAGCAGCGACAGCTTAACCGGGGAGCTGTTTTTT. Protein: CASSDSLTGELFF.